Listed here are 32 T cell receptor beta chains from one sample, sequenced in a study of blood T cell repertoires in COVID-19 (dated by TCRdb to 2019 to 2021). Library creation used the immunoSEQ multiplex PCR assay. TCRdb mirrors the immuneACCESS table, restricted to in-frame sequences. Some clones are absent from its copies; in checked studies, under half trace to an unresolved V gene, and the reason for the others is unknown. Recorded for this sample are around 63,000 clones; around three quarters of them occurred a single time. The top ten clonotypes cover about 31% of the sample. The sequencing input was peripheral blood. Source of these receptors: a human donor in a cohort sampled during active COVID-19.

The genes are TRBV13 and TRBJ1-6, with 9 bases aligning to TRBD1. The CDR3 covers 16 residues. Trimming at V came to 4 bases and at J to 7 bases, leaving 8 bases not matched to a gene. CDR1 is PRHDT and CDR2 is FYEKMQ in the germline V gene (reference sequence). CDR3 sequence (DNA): TGTGCCAGCAGCTCAGGGACAGGGATGGGAAATTCACCCCTCCACTTT. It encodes CASSSGTGMGNSPLHF.

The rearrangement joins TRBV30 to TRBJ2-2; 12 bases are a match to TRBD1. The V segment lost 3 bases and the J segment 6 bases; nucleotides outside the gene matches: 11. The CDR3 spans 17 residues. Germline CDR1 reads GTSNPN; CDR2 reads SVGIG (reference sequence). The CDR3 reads CAWRPGQGALTAGELFF. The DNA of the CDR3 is TGTGCCTGGAGACCGGGACAGGGGGCGTTAACGGCCGGGGAGCTGTTTTTT.

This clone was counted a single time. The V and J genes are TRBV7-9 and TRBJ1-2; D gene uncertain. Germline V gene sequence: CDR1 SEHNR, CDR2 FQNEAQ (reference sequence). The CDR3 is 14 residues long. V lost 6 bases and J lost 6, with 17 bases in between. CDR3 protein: CASSSDLWRHGYTF. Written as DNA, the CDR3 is TGTGCCAGCAGTTCCGACCTTTGGCGGCATGGCTACACCTTC.

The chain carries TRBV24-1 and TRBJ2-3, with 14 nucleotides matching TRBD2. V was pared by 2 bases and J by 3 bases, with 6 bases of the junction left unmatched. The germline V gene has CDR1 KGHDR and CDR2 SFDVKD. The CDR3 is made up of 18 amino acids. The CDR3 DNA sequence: TGTGCCACCAGTGATTCCGGGACTAGCGGGAGAAGGACAGATACGCAGTATTTT. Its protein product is CATSDSGTSGRRTDTQYF.

CDR3 DNA sequence: TGTGCCAGCAGCTCGATAGCGACCCGCACAGATACGCAGTATTTT. Amino acids: CASSSIATRTDTQYF. The chain recombines TRBV11-2 with TRBJ2-3, with D possibly TRBD2 on 5 matching bases. The CDR3 is 15 residues long. Germline CDR1 is SGHAT and CDR2 is FQNNGV. Trimming took off 4 bases at V and 1 base at J, with 12 bases between the two ends.

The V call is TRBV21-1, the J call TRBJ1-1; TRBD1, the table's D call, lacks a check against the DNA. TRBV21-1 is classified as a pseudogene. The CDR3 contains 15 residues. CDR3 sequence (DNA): TGTGCCAGCAGCGGAAACAGGGGCCTGAACACTGAAGCTTTCTTT. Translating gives CASSGNRGLNTEAFF.

In nucleotides, the CDR3 is TGTGCCTGGAGTAGTCGGAGACGGCGGGTAGAGCAGTACTTC. Protein: CAWSSRRRRVEQYF. The chain has TRBV30 and TRBJ2-7; D is perhaps TRBD2 (5 bases). Germline V CDR1 and CDR2: GTSNPN, SVGIG (reference sequence). CDR3 length: 14 residues. V lost 2 bases and J 7 bases, leaving 18 bases between the germline ends. Using reference TRBV30 and TRBJ2-7 for the parts outside the CDR3, the full variable domain is SQTIHQWPATLVQPVGSPLSLECTVEGTSNPNLYWYRQAAGRGLQLLFYSVGIGQISSEVPQNLSASRPQDRQFILSSKKLLLSDSGFYLCAWSSRRRRVEQYFGPGTRLTVT.

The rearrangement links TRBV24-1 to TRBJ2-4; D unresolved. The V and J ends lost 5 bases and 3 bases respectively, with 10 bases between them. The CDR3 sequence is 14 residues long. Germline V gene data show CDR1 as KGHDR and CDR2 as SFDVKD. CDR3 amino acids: CATSGGLSKNIQYF. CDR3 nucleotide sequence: TGTGCCACCAGTGGAGGCCTGAGCAAAAACATTCAGTACTTC.

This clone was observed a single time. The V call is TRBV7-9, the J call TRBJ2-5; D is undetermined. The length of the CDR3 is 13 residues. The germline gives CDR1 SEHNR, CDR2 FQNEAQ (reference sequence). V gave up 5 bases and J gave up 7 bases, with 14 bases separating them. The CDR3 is CASSAPQFGTQYF. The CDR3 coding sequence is TGTGCCAGCAGCGCCCCGCAATTCGGGACCCAGTACTTC.

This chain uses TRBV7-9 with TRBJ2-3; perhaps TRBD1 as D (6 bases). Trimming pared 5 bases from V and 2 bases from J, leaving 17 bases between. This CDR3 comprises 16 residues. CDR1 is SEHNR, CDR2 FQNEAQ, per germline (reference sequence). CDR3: CASSDRPGHSTDTQYF. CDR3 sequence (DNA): TGTGCCAGCAGCGATAGGCCGGGACACTCCACAGATACGCAGTATTTT.

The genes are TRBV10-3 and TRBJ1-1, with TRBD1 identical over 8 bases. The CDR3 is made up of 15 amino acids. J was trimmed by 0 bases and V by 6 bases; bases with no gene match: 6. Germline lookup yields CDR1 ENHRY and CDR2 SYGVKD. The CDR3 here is CAISLTGGMNTEAFF. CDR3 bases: TGTGCCATCAGCCTAACAGGGGGGATGAACACTGAAGCTTTCTTT.

Written as DNA, the CDR3 is TGTGCCAGCAGCTTACCAGCCTACAATGAGCAGTTCTTC. This encodes CASSLPAYNEQFF. The rearrangement uses TRBV7-9 and TRBJ2-1, with D hard to call. This CDR3 has 13 amino acids. The germline V gene has CDR1 SEHNR and CDR2 FQNEAQ (reference sequence). Between the trimmed V and J ends, which lost 2 bases and 2 bases, there was a span of 4 bases.

The CDR3 here is CASSSVTSGLSYEQYF. The CDR3 DNA follows: TGTGCCAGCAGTTCGGTGACTAGCGGGCTCTCCTACGAGCAGTACTTC. This chain links TRBV6-2 or TRBV6-3 with TRBJ2-7; TRBD2 matches at 10 bases. Germline loops: CDR1 MNHEY, CDR2 SVGEGT. This CDR3 spans 16 amino acids. V lost 4 bases, J lost 0 bases, and 6 bases stayed unmatched.

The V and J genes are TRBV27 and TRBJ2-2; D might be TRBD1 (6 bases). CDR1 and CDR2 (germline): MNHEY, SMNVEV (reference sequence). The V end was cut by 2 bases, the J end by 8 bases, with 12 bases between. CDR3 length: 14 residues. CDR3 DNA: TGTGCCAGCAGTTTAAATTCCCAGGGGGGGGAGCTGTTTTTT. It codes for CASSLNSQGGELFF.

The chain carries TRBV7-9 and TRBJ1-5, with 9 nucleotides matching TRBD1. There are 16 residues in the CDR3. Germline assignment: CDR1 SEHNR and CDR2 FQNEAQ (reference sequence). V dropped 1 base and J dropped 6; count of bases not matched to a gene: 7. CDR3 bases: TGTGCCAGCAGCTTAGGGGGAACAGGGGGCAGTCAGCCCCAGCATTTT. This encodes CASSLGGTGGSQPQHF.

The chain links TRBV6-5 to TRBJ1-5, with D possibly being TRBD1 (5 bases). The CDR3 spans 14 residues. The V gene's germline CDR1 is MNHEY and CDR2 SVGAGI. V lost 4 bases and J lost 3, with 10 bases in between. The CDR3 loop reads CASSSGSPNQPQHF. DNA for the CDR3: TGTGCCAGCAGTTCAGGGTCCCCCAATCAGCCCCAGCATTTT.

The chain's CDR3 is CASSLGGRGDTQYF. The DNA of the CDR3 is TGTGCCAGCAGCTTAGGTGGTCGGGGGGATACGCAGTATTTT. The chain carries TRBV11-2 and TRBJ2-3; maybe TRBD2 (6 bases). Germline CDR1 and CDR2: SGHAT and FQNNGV. V shed 1 base and J shed 6 bases, with 11 bases lying between them. The CDR3 is made up of 14 amino acids. The variable domain in full, with the rest retrieved from reference TRBV11-2 and TRBJ2-3, is EAGVAQSPRYKIIEKRQSVAFWCNPISGHATLYWYQQILGQGPKLLIQFQNNGVVDDSQLPKDRFSAERLKGVDSTLKIQPAKLEDSAVYLCASSLGGRGDTQYFGPGTRLTVL.

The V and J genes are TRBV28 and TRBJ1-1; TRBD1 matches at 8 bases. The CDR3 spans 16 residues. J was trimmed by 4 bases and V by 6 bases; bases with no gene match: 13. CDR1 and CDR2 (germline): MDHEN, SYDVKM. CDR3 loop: CASRPYNGQGFTEAFF. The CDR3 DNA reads TGTGCCAGCAGACCATATAACGGACAGGGATTCACTGAAGCTTTCTTT.

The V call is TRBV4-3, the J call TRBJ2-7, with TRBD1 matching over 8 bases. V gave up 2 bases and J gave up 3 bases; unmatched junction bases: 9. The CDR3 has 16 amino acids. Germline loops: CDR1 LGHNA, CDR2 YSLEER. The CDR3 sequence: CASSQFGTGLNYEQYF. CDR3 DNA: TGCGCCAGCAGCCAATTTGGGACAGGCCTTAACTACGAGCAGTACTTC.

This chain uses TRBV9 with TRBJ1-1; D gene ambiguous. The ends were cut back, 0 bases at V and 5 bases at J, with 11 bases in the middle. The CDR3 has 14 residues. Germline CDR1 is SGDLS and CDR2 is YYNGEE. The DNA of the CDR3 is TGTGCCAGCAGCGTAGAATGGAGGGATACTGAAGCTTTCTTT. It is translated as CASSVEWRDTEAFF.

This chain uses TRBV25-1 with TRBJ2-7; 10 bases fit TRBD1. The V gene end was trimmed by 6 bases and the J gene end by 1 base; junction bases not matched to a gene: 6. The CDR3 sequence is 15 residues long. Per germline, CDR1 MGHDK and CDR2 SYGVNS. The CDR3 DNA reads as TGTGCCAGCAGGGGGGACAGGGGATTATCCTACGAGCAGTACTTC. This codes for CASRGDRGLSYEQYF.

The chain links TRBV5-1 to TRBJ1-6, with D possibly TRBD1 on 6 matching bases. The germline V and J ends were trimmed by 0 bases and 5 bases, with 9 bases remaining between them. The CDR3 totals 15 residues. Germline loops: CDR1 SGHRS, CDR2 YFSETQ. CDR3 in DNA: TGCGCCAGCAGCTTGGCGGCAGGGGATAATTCACCCCTCCACTTT. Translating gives CASSLAAGDNSPLHF.

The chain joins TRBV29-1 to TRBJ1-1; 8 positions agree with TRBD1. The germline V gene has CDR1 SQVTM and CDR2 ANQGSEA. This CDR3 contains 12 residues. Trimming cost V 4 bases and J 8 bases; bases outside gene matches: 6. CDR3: CSVVQGAGEAFF. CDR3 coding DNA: TGCAGCGTTGTGCAGGGGGCTGGGGAAGCTTTCTTT.

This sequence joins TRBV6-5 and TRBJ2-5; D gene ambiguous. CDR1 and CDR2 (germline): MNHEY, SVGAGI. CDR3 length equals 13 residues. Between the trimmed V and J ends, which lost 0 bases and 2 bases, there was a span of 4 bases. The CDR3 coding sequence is TGTGCCAGCAGTTACTCGTTACAAGAGACCCAGTACTTC. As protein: CASSYSLQETQYF.

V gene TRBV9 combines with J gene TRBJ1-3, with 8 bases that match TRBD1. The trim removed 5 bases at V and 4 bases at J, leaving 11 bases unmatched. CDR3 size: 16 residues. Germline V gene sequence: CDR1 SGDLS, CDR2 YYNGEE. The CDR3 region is CASSPQGAGGGNTIYF. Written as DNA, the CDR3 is TGTGCCAGCAGTCCCCAAGGTGCAGGGGGCGGAAACACCATATATTTT.

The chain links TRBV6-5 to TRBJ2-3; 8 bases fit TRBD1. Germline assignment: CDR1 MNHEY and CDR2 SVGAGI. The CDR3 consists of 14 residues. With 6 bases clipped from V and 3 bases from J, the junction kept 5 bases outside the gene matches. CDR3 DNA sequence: TGTGCCAGCAGACTGACAGGGGCGACAGATACGCAGTATTTT. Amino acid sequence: CASRLTGATDTQYF.

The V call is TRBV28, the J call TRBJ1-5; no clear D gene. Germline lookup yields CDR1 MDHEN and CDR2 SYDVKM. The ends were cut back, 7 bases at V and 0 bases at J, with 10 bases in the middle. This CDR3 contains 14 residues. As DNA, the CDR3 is TGTGCCAGCATAGGAGGTAATAGCAATCAGCCCCAGCATTTT. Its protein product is CASIGGNSNQPQHF.

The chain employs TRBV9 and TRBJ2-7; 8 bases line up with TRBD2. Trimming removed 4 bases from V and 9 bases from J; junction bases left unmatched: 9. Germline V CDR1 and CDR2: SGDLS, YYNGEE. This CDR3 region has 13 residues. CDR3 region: CASSSRGGSVQYF. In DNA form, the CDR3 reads TGTGCCAGCAGCTCCCGGGGGGGCAGCGTGCAGTACTTC.

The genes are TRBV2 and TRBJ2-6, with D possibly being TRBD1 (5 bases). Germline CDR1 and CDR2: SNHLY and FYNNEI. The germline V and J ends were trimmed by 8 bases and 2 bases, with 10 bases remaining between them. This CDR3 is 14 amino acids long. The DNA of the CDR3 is TGTGCCAGCCCAAGGGGCACTGGGGCCAACGTCCTGACTTTC. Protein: CASPRGTGANVLTF.

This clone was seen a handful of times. The CDR3 here is CASSLPGTGNYGYTF. Here the CDR3 DNA reads TGTGCCAGCAGCCTTCCCGGGACAGGGAACTATGGCTACACCTTC. The chain joins TRBV28 to TRBJ1-2; 9 positions match TRBD1. V trimming: 6 bases; J trimming: 2 bases; junction bases outside the gene matches: 7. Germline CDR1 and CDR2: MDHEN and SYDVKM. This CDR3 contains 15 residues.

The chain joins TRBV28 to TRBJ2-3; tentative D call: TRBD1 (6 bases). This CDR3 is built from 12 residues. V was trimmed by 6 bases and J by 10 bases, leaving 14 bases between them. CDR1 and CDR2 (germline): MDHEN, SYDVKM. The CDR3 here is CASRLTGPPQYF. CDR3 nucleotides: TGTGCCAGCAGACTCACAGGGCCTCCGCAGTATTTT.

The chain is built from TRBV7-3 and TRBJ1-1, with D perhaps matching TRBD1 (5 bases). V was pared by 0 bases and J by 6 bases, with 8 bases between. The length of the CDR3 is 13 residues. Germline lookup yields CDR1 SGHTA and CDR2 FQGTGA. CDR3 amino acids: CASSLTGVSEAFF. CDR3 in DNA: TGTGCCAGCAGCTTAACAGGGGTCTCTGAAGCTTTCTTT.